The entry below describes one T cell receptor (beta chain). The target antigen is unknown. TCRdb keeps only in-frame clones here, not all; method: immunoSEQ multiplex PCR. The sample records 2 million to 2.5 million clones, approximately 95% being singletons. V lost 3 bases to trimming and J lost 10 bases, with 16 bases between them. CDR1 SGHAT and CDR2 FQNNGV come from the germline V gene. CDR3 length: 14 residues. This record belongs to a study of shared clonotypes between healthy human individuals. General study findings and limits: Memory subsets generally showed smaller estimated richness than naive subsets did.

This clonotype was obtained from a man aged 18 to 29 in good health. Some clones in this sample may be carry-over from other donors' samples. This chain connects TRBV11-2 to TRBJ2-1; D might be TRBD2 (5 bases). The sample consisted of naive CD4+ T cells from PBMCs. As for subset: CD45RA+ positively selected. The CDR3, as DNA: TGTGCCAGCAGCTTGAGGACTGCCGTTAGGGAGCAGTTCTTC. It translates to CASSLRTAVREQFF.